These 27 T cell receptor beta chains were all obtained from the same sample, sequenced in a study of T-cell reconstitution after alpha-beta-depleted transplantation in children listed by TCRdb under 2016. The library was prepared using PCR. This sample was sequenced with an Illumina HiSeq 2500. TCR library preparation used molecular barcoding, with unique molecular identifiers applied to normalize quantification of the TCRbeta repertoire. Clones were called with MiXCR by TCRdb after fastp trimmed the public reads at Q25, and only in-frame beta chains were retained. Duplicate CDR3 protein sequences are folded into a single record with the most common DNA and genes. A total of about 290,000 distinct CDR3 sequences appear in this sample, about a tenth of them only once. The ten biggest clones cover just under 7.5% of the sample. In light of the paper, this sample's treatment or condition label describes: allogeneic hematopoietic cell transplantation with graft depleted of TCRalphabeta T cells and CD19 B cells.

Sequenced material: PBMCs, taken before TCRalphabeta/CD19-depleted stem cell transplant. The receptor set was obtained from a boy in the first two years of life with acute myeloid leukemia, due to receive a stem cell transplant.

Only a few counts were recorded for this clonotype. Here the CDR3 DNA reads TGTGCCAGCAGTGGGAAACCTTTAGGAAACACCATATATTTT. This codes for CASSGKPLGNTIYF. The V call is TRBV28, the J call TRBJ1-3; D gene unclear. V was shortened by 5 bases and J by 4 bases, with 12 bases between the two germline ends. There are 14 residues in the CDR3. Germline lookup yields CDR1 MDHEN and CDR2 SYDVKM. The full variable domain, completed using reference TRBV28 and TRBJ1-3, is DVKVTQSSRYLVKRTGEKVFLECVQDMDHENMFWYRQDPGLGLRLIYFSYDVKMKEKGDIPEGYSVSREKKERFSLILESASTNQTSMYLCASSGKPLGNTIYFGEGSWLTVV.

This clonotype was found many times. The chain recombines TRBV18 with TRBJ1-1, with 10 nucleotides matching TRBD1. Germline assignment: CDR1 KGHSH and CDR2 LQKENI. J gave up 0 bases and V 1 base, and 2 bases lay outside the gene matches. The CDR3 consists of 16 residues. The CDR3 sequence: CASSPRQGAMNTEAFF. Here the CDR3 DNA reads TGTGCCAGCTCACCACGACAGGGGGCCATGAACACTGAAGCTTTCTTT.

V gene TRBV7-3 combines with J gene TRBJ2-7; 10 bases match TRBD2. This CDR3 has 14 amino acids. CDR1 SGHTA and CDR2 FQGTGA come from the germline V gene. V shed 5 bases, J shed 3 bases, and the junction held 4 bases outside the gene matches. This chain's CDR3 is CASSGTSAGYEQYF. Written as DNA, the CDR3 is TGTGCCAGCAGCGGGACTAGCGCTGGCTACGAGCAGTACTTC.

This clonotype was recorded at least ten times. Written as DNA, the CDR3 is TGCAGTGCTAGAGCAGAGCATCTGAACACCGGGGAGCTGTTTTTT. Encoded protein: CSARAEHLNTGELFF. The V gene is TRBV20-1, the J gene TRBJ2-2; no clear D. The V end lost 1 base, the J end lost 1 base, and 10 bases lay between the germline ends. CDR3 length: 15 amino acids. From germline, CDR1 is DFQATT and CDR2 SNEGSKA (reference sequence).

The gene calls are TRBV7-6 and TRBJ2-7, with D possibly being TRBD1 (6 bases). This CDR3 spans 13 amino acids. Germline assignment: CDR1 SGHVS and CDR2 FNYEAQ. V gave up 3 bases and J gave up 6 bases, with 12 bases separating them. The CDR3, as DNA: TGTGCCAGCAGCTTCAGGGGATCGGGCGAGCAGTACTTC. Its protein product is CASSFRGSGEQYF. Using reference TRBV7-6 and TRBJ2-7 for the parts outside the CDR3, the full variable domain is GAGVSQSPRYKVTKRGQDVALRCDPISGHVSLYWYRQALGQGPEFLTYFNYEAQQDKSGLPNDRFSAERPEGSISTLTIQRTEQRDSAMYRCASSFRGSGEQYFGPGTRLTVT.

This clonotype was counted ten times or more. CDR3 sequence: CASSSLGTGNTEAFF. CDR3 sequence (DNA): TGCGCCAGCAGCTCCCTGGGGACAGGGAACACTGAAGCTTTCTTT. The chain is built from TRBV5-1 and TRBJ1-1, with TRBD1 matching over 8 bases. The CDR3 sequence is 15 residues long. Germline CDR1 is SGHRS and CDR2 is YFSETQ. V lost 3 bases and J lost 1; bases outside the gene matches: 5.

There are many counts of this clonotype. CDR3 nucleotides: TGTGCCAGCAGCTTAGGTGGGGTAACCAAAAACATTCAGTACTTC. This encodes CASSLGGVTKNIQYF. The genes are TRBV7-2 and TRBJ2-4, with unresolved D. Germline V CDR1 and CDR2: SGHTA, FQGNSA. Trimming pared 1 base from V and 2 bases from J, leaving 9 bases between. The CDR3 has 15 amino acids.

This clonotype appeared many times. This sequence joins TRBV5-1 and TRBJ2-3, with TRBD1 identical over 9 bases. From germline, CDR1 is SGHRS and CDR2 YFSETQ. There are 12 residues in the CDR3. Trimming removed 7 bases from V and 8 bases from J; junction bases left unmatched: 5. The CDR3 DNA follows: TGCGCCAGCGGCGGACAGGGGTTTACGCAGTATTTT. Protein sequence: CASGGQGFTQYF.

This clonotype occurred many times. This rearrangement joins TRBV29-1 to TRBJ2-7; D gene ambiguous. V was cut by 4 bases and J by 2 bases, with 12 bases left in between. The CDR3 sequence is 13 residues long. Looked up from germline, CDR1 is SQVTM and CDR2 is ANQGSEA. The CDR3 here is CSVAPRFTYEQYF. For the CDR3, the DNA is TGCAGCGTTGCCCCCAGGTTCACCTACGAGCAGTACTTC.

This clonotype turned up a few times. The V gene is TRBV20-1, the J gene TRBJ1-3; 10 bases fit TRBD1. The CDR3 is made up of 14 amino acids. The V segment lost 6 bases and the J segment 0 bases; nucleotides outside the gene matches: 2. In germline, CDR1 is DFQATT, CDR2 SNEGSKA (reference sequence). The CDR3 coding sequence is TGCAGTGCGTGGGACAGGGGCTCTGGAAACACCATATATTTT. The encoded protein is CSAWDRGSGNTIYF.

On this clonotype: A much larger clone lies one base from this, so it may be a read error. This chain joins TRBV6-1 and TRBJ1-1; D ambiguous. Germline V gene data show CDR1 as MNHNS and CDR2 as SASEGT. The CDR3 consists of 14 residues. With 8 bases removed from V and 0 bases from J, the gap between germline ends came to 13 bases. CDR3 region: CASYHKLLNTEAFF. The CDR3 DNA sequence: TGTGCCAGCTACCACAAACTTCTGAACACTGAAGCTTTCTTT.

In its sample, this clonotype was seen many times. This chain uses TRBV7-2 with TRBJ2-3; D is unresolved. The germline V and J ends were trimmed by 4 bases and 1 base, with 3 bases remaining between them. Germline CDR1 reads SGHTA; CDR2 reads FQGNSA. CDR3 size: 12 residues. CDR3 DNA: TGTGCCAGCAGCTCCCGCACAGATACGCAGTATTTT. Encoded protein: CASSSRTDTQYF.

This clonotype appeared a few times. The CDR3 is CASGTGTGGISAYEQYF. CDR3 DNA sequence: TGTGCCAGTGGAACCGGGACAGGGGGGATTTCAGCCTACGAGCAGTACTTC. The chain has TRBV28 and TRBJ2-7; 11 nucleotides match TRBD1. Trimming at V came to 9 bases and at J to 2 bases, leaving 15 bases not matched to a gene. The V gene's germline CDR1 is MDHEN and CDR2 SYDVKM. The CDR3 covers 17 residues. The whole variable domain, filled in from reference TRBV28 and TRBJ2-7, reads DVKVTQSSRYLVKRTGEKVFLECVQDMDHENMFWYRQDPGLGLRLIYFSYDVKMKEKGDIPEGYSVSREKKERFSLILESASTNQTSMYLCASGTGTGGISAYEQYFGPGTRLTVT.

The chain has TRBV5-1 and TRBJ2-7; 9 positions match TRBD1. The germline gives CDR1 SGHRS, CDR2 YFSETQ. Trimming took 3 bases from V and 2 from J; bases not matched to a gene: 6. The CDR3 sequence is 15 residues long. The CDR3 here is CASSSWTGDTYEQYF. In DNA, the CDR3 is TGCGCCAGCAGCTCGTGGACAGGGGACACCTACGAGCAGTACTTC.

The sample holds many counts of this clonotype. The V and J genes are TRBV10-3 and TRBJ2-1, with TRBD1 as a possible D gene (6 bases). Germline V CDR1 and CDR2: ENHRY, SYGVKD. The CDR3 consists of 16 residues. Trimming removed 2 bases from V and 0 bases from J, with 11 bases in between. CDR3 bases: TGTGCCATCAGTGAGAGGACAGCCCCCTCCTACAATGAGCAGTTCTTC. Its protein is CAISERTAPSYNEQFF.

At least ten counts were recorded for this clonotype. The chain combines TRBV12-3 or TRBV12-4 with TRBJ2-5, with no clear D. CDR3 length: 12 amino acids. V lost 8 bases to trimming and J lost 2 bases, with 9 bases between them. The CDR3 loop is CASAGPQETQYF. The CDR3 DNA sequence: TGTGCCAGCGCCGGGCCTCAAGAGACCCAGTACTTC.

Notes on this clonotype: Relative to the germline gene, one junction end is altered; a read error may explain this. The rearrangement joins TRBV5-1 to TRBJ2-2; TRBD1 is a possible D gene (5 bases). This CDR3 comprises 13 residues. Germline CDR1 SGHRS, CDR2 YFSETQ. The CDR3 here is CASSWGATGQLFF. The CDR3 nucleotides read TGCGCCAGCAGCTGGGGCGCGACCGGGCAGCTGTTTTTT.

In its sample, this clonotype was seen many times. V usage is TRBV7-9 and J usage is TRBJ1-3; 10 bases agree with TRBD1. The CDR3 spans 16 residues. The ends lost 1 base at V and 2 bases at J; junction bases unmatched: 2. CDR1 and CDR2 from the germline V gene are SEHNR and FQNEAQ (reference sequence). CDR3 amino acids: CASSLGGTGAGNTIYF. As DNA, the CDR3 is TGTGCCAGCAGCTTAGGGGGGACAGGGGCTGGAAACACCATATATTTT.

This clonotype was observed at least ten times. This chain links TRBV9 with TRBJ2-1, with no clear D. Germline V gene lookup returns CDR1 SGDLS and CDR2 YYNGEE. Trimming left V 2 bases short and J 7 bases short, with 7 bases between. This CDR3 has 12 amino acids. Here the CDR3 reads CASSVLGNEQFF. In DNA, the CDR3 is TGTGCCAGCAGCGTGTTGGGTAATGAGCAGTTCTTC.

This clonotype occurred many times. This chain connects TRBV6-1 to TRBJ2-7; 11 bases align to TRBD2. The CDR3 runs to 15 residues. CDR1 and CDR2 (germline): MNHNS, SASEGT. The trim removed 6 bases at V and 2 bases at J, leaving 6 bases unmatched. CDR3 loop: CASRSSGRPPYEQYF. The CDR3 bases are TGTGCCAGCAGATCTAGCGGGAGGCCGCCCTACGAGCAGTACTTC.

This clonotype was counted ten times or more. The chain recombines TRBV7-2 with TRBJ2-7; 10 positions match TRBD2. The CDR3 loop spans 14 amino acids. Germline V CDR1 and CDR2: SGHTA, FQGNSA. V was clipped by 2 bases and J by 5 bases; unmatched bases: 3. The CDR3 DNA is TGTGCCAGCAGCTTATCTCTAGCGGGGGACGAGCAGTACTTC. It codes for CASSLSLAGDEQYF.

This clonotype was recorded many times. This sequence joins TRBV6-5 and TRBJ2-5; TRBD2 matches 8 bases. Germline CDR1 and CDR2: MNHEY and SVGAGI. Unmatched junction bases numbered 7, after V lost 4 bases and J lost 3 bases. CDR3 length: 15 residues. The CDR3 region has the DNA TGTGCCAGCAGTTCCGCGGGCGGGAGGAAAGAGACCCAGTACTTC. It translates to CASSSAGGRKETQYF.

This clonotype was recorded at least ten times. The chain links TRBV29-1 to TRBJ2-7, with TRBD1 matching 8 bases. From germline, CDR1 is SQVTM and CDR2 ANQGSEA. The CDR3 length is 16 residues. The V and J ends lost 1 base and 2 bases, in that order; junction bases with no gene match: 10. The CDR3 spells CSVEVEPGQGPYEQYF. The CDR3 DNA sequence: TGCAGCGTTGAAGTTGAGCCCGGACAGGGTCCCTACGAGCAGTACTTC.

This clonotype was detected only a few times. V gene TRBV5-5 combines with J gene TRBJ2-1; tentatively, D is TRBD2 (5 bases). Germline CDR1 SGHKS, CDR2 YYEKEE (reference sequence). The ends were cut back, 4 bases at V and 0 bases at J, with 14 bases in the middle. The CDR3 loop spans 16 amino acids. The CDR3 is CASSKLPGSSYNEQFF. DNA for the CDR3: TGTGCCAGCAGCAAACTACCGGGGAGCTCCTACAATGAGCAGTTCTTC.

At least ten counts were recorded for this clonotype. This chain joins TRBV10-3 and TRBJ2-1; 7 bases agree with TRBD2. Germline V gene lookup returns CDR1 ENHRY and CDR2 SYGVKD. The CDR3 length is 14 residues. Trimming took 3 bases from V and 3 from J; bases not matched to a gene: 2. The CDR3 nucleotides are TGTGCCATCAGTGACGAGCGGGACTACAATGAGCAGTTCTTC. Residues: CAISDERDYNEQFF.

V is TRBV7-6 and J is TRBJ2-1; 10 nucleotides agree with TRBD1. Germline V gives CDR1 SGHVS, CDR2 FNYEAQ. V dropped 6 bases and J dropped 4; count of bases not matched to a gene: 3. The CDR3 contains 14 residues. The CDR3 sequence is CASRDRGTYNEQFF. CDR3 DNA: TGTGCCAGCAGGGACAGGGGGACTTACAATGAGCAGTTCTTC.

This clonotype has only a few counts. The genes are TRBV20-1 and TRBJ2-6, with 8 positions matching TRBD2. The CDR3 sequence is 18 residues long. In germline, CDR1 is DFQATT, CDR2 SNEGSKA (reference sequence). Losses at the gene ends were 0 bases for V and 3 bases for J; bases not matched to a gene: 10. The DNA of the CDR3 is TGCAGTGCTAGAGATCCTAGCGGGCCCCGCTTTGGGGCCAACGTCCTGACTTTC. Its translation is CSARDPSGPRFGANVLTF.